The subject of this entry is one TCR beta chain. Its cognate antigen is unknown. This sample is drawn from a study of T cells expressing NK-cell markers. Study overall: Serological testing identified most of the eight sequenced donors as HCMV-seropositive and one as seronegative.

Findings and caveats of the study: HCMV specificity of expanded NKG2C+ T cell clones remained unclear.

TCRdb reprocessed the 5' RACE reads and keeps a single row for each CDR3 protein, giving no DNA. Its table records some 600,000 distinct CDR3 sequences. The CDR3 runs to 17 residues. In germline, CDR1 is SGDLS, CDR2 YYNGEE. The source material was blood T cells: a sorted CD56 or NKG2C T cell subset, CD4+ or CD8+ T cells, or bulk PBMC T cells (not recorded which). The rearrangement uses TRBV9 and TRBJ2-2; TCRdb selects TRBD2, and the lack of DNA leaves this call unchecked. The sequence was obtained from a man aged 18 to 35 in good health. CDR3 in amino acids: CASSVGGLAGNTGELFF.